Listed below are T cell receptor beta chains from one sample, sequenced in a study of blood T cell repertoires in COVID-19. Data came from immunoSEQ multiplex PCR; TCRdb stores just in-frame clones and leaves some out. Among 100,000 to 120,000 clones listed, 85% to 90% were seen once. Sequencing input: peripheral blood. Receptors were obtained from a woman in her fifties or sixties with acute or convalescent COVID-19. The CDR3 runs from the conserved cysteine through the conserved F or W. A D gene is named only where the DNA matches it firmly.

TRBV3-1/TRBV3-2	.	CASSLLASGNTEAFF
TRBV28	TRBD1	CASSLGTGPSNQPQHF
TRBV7-2	.	CASSPGGGEPNSPLHF
TRBV11-2	.	CASSLEVGARGNEQFF
TRBV29-1	.	CSATVYSNQPQHF
TRBV19	.	CASSLGRGNQPQHF
TRBV5-1	.	CASKADSYNEQFF
TRBV29-1	TRBD1	CSVPRGDRVSAFF
TRBV7-9	TRBD1	CASSFSTGALHF
TRBV5-8	TRBD1	CASSLEGTGRRLEQYF
TRBV6-5	.	CASRHHRGFAGELFF
TRBV7-2	.	CASSLAGSGSYEQYF
TRBV18	.	CASSPGGDTEAFF
TRBV12-3/TRBV12-4	TRBD2	CASSFSGSYEQYF
TRBV18	.	CASSPEAGQETQYF
TRBV21-1	.	CASSKEGRKMGHNEQFF
TRBV30	TRBD1	CAWIDFGTGVPSTNEKLFF
TRBV2	TRBD2	CASSQSGLAGYNEQFF
TRBV2	.	CASKATDHEQYF
TRBV6-5	TRBD1	CASSHDQGATFF
TRBV6-5	TRBD2	CASSIRTSGSEQFF
TRBV29-1	.	CSGELTDTQYF
TRBV29-1	.	CSSGGVGTDTQYF
TRBV29-1	TRBD1	CSVSRDRDYEQYF
TRBV5-4	TRBD1	CASAGTANTGELFF
TRBV6-1	TRBD1	CASSERTGNSPLHF
TRBV7-8	TRBD2	CASSPRRLAGGVGEQFF
TRBV30	.	CAWNTQGLKTGELFF
TRBV2	TRBD1	CASSFGTVAYEQYF
TRBV13	TRBD1	CASSRAGGSGANVLTF
TRBV24-1	.	CATSDRTARYGYTF
TRBV18	.	CASSPKSQDNEKLFF
TRBV2	.	CARGTPGEGETQYF
TRBV5-4	TRBD1	CASSLVPLDRGETQYF
TRBV11-2	.	CASSPEAYSYEQYF
TRBV30	TRBD1	CAWDLSGQGIGVEQFF
TRBV29-1	.	CSAITGKETQYF
TRBV28	TRBD2	CASSLFGRANTGELFF
TRBV5-1	.	CASARIPSTEAFF
TRBV7-8	TRBD1	CASSLGGTGGGGYTF
TRBV10-3	.	CAISESGGNTEAFF
TRBV5-4	TRBD1	CASSPDRAYNSPLHF
TRBV5-1	.	CASGPRGFMNTEAFF
TRBV6-5	.	CASSSDRTPNTEAFF
TRBV28	.	CATKRTQVGDNEQFF
TRBV2	.	CASSPGVTDTQYF
TRBV5-4	.	CASSLGGPNTEAFF
TRBV21-1	.	CASSSVADPNTGELFF
TRBV18	TRBD1	CASSRAGQGATGELFF